These 28 T cell receptor beta chains share one sample of origin, sequenced in a study of molecular identifiers for immune sequencing clone quantification. TCRdb fed the PCR reads into MiXCR, producing one record per CDR3 protein. The sample has over 550,000 distinct CDR3 sequences; 25% are singletons. The sequenced sample was naive CD8+ T cells from blood, with Jurkat cell RNA spiked in. As to subset: FACS-sorted CD8+CD4-CCR7+CD45RA+ naive T cells. These TCRs come from a human donor in good health. Some libraries in this study had Jurkat cell RNA spiked in.

On this clonotype itself: This may stem from a read error, because a much larger clone lies one nucleotide away. The rearrangement links TRBV12-3 or TRBV12-4 to TRBJ2-5; possible D gene TRBD1, 6 bases. CDR3 length: 15 amino acids. The CDR3 DNA sequence: TGTGCCAGCAGTCAAACTACAGGGTCAGGAGAGACCCAGCACTTC. Protein product: CASSQTTGSGETQHF.

Concerning this clonotype itself: A much larger clone is a single base away; this may be a read error. V and J are TRBV7-6 and TRBJ2-5, with D unclear. CDR1 SGHVS and CDR2 FNYEAQ come from the germline V gene. The V and J ends lost 1 base and 2 bases respectively, with 8 bases between them. The CDR3 sequence is 14 residues long. The chain's CDR3 is CASSLEAKQETQYF. In DNA form, the CDR3 reads TGTGCCAGCAGCTTAGAAGCGAAACAAGAGACCCAGTACTTC.

There are a few counts of this clonotype. This chain connects TRBV10-2 to TRBJ2-3; 15 positions agree with TRBD2. After removal of 7 bases from V and 2 bases from J, the junction contained 7 bases not matched to a gene. The CDR3 loop spans 17 amino acids. Germline assignment: CDR1 WSHSY and CDR2 SAAADI. The CDR3, as DNA: TGCGCCAGCAAGGGACTAGCGGGAGGATTGATCACAGATACGCAGTATTTT. As protein: CASKGLAGGLITDTQYF.

With respect to this clonotype: A much larger clone sits a single nucleotide away, making a read error possible. The J gene is TRBJ1-5, the V gene TRBV2; D remains unclear. The germline CDR1 and CDR2 sequences are SNHLY and FYNNEI. The CDR3 sequence is 13 residues long. CDR3 residues: CASSDGYNLPQHF. CDR3 nucleotide sequence: TGTGCCAGCAGTGACGGTTACAATCTGCCCCAGCATTTT.

In the case of this clonotype: One end of the junction varies from germline; a read error may be responsible. This chain links TRBV20-1 with TRBJ2-7; D remains ambiguous. The CDR3 is 13 residues long. Germline V gives CDR1 DFQATT, CDR2 SNEGSKA (reference sequence). The CDR3 sequence is CSANAPSSHEQYF. For the CDR3, the DNA is TGCAGTGCCAACGCCCCCAGCTCCCACGAGCAGTACTTC.

Worth noting for this clonotype: It may be a read error: a sequence one base away is much more abundant. The rearrangement uses TRBV2 and TRBJ2-7, with TRBD1 matching 7 bases. The trim removed 9 bases at V and 6 bases at J, leaving 8 bases unmatched. This CDR3 region has 12 residues. Germline CDR1 reads SNHLY; CDR2 reads FYNNEI. CDR3 amino acids: CASTGEPCEQYF. In DNA, the CDR3 is TGTGCCAGTACAGGGGAACCCTGCGAGCAGTACTTC.

This clonotype was seen repeatedly, ten times or more. The gene calls are TRBV11-2 and TRBJ2-1, with 7 bases fitting TRBD2. With V trimmed by 3 bases and J by 5 bases, 4 bases remained unmatched. CDR1 and CDR2 (germline): SGHAT, FQNNGV. The CDR3 has 14 residues. This chain's CDR3 is CASSLSAGDNEQFF. CDR3 bases: TGTGCCAGCAGCTTGAGTGCGGGGGACAATGAGCAGTTCTTC. The whole variable domain, remainder taken from reference TRBV11-2 and TRBJ2-1, is EAGVAQSPRYKIIEKRQSVAFWCNPISGHATLYWYQQILGQGPKLLIQFQNNGVVDDSQLPKDRFSAERLKGVDSTLKIQPAKLEDSAVYLCASSLSAGDNEQFFGPGTRLTVL.

To note about this clonotype: A much larger clone lies a single base off, so this may be a read error. V and J are TRBV2 and TRBJ2-3; D might be TRBD1 or TRBD2, each matching 5 bases. Germline V lookup: CDR1 SNHLY, CDR2 FYNNEI. V was trimmed by 2 bases and J by 10 bases, leaving 19 bases between them. This CDR3 spans 15 amino acids. DNA of the CDR3: TGTGCCAGCAGTGAACACGCCCGAGGGGCGGATGCGCAGTATTTT. It translates to CASSEHARGADAQYF.

This chain connects TRBV27 to TRBJ1-2; 8 nucleotides agree with TRBD1. With 4 bases clipped from V and 6 bases from J, the junction kept 4 bases outside the gene matches. This CDR3 has 13 amino acids. Germline-derived CDR1 and CDR2 are MNHEY and SMNVEV (reference sequence). CDR3: CASSSDREDGYTF. The CDR3 nucleotides read TGTGCCAGCAGTTCGGACAGGGAGGATGGCTACACCTTC.

This clonotype was recorded many times. This rearrangement joins TRBV5-5 to TRBJ2-7; D unclear. Germline V lookup: CDR1 SGHKS, CDR2 YYEKEE (reference sequence). The CDR3 is 14 residues long. V was pared by 4 bases and J by 3 bases, with 14 bases between. CDR3 nucleotides: TGTGCCAGCAGCCCCATAAGGAGTTTCTACGAGCAGTACTTC. Translated, it gives CASSPIRSFYEQYF.

The chain recombines TRBV13 with TRBJ1-3; D is undetermined. The V end lost 5 bases, the J end lost 4 bases, and 15 bases lay between the germline ends. CDR1 and CDR2 (germline): PRHDT, FYEKMQ (reference sequence). The CDR3 sequence is 15 residues long. In nucleotides, the CDR3 is TGTGCCAGCAGCCATCCGGGGTCGTGGGGAAACACCATATATTTT. Translating gives CASSHPGSWGNTIYF.

This clonotype has more than one count but fewer than ten. The CDR3 loop is CSVSDRAFRFF. DNA of the CDR3: TGCAGCGTTTCAGACAGGGCTTTTCGGTTCTTC. The V and J genes are TRBV29-1 and TRBJ2-1; 7 bases match TRBD1. This CDR3 comprises 11 residues. The germline V gene has CDR1 SQVTM and CDR2 ANQGSEA. V was pared by 5 bases and J by 15 bases, with 10 bases of the junction left unmatched.

This clonotype was observed once. The chain combines TRBV7-9 with TRBJ1-2; D unresolved. V was pared by 1 base and J by 5 bases, with 20 bases between. Germline values: CDR1 SEHNR, CDR2 FQNEAQ (reference sequence). This CDR3 contains 17 residues. The CDR3 here is CASSLGAEHGSWYGYTF. The DNA for the CDR3 is TGTGCCAGCAGCTTAGGGGCAGAGCATGGGTCATGGTATGGCTACACCTTC. The entire variable domain, with the rest obtained from reference TRBV7-9 and TRBJ1-2, is as follows: DTGVSQNPRHKITKRGQNVTFRCDPISEHNRLYWYRQTLGQGPEFLTYFQNEAQLEKSRLLSDRFSAERPKGSFSTLEIQRTEQGDSAMYLCASSLGAEHGSWYGYTFGSGTRLTVV.

The chain employs TRBV6-2 or TRBV6-3 and TRBJ2-2; 12 nucleotides align to TRBD2. Germline V gene sequence: CDR1 MNHEY, CDR2 SVGEGT. V trimming: 5 bases; J trimming: 5 bases; junction bases outside the gene matches: 12. The CDR3 totals 18 residues. CDR3 bases: TGTGCCAGCAGTCTTTCTAGCGGGAGGGGGATGTGGACCGGGGAGCTGTTTTTT. It codes for CASSLSSGRGMWTGELFF.

This clonotype showed up just a few times. The CDR3 reads CSATQGGYEQYF. The CDR3 bases are TGCAGTGCTACTCAAGGGGGCTACGAGCAGTACTTC. The V gene is TRBV20-1, the J gene TRBJ2-7; tentatively, D is TRBD1 (6 bases). CDR1 and CDR2 from the germline V gene are DFQATT and SNEGSKA (reference sequence). The V gene lost 4 bases and the J gene lost 3 bases, with 10 bases spanning the gap. CDR3 size: 12 residues.

This clonotype has at least ten counts. The rearrangement links TRBV28 to TRBJ2-3; TRBD2 is a possible D gene (6 bases). Germline lookup yields CDR1 MDHEN and CDR2 SYDVKM. V was pared by 4 bases and J by 0 bases, with 17 bases between. The CDR3 is 17 residues long. The CDR3 region has the DNA TGTGCCAGCAGTTCGAGTAGCGGATCCATTAGCACAGATACGCAGTATTTT. The encoded protein is CASSSSSGSISTDTQYF.

The chain employs TRBV27 and TRBJ1-2; D is unresolved. Trimming pared 2 bases from V and 7 bases from J, leaving 11 bases between. CDR1 is MNHEY, CDR2 SMNVEV, per germline (reference sequence). The CDR3 extends over 13 amino acids. The CDR3, as DNA: TGTGCCAGCAGTTTAAGCGGGGTAGCTGGCTACACCTTC. This codes for CASSLSGVAGYTF.

In this sample, this clonotype turned up many times. J is TRBJ2-3 and V is TRBV4-3; the D gene is possibly TRBD2 (5 bases). The CDR3 covers 15 residues. The V gene's germline CDR1 is LGHNA and CDR2 YSLEER. V was pared by 0 bases and J by 4 bases, with 11 bases between. CDR3 region: CASSQDGGPADTQYF. The CDR3 region has the DNA TGCGCCAGCAGCCAAGATGGCGGGCCTGCAGATACGCAGTATTTT.

This clonotype was seen a handful of times. The chain joins TRBV4-2 to TRBJ2-7; D possibly corresponds to TRBD2 (6 bases). This CDR3 is built from 16 residues. Trimming removed 4 bases at V and 3 bases at J, with 19 bases between. Germline CDR1 and CDR2: LGHNA and YNFKEQ. The CDR3 sequence: CASSPLGGTMHYEQYF. Here the CDR3 DNA reads TGTGCCAGCAGCCCCCTCGGCGGGACCATGCACTACGAGCAGTACTTC.

This clonotype came up a few times. This chain uses TRBV9 with TRBJ2-7; 8 bases map to TRBD1. Trimming took 4 bases from V and 6 from J; bases not matched to a gene: 15. The germline gives CDR1 SGDLS, CDR2 YYNGEE. The length of the CDR3 is 16 residues. The CDR3 nucleotides are TGTGCCAGCAGCCCAGAGGCCCAAGAGACAGGGGTCGAGCAGTACTTC. It codes for CASSPEAQETGVEQYF.

Regarding this clonotype: A much larger clone lies a single base off, so this may be a read error. J is TRBJ1-5 and V is TRBV2, with 8 nucleotides matching TRBD1. The CDR3 is made up of 15 amino acids. In germline, CDR1 is SNHLY, CDR2 FYNNEI. The CDR3 protein is CARSEGQGNPQPQHF. DNA for the CDR3: TGTGCCAGGAGTGAAGGACAGGGTAACCCTCAGCCCCAGCATTTT.

This clonotype appeared a few times. This rearrangement joins TRBV4-1 to TRBJ1-6; tentatively, D is TRBD1 (5 bases). This CDR3 spans 16 amino acids. V lost 3 bases and J lost 0, with 9 bases in between. Germline V CDR1 and CDR2: MGHRA, YSYEKL. Written as DNA, the CDR3 is TGCGCCAGCAGCCAGACAGTAGGCTCCTATAATTCACCCCTCCACTTT. This sequence encodes CASSQTVGSYNSPLHF.

This clonotype has just a few counts. This chain uses TRBV2 with TRBJ1-1, with 12 bases matching TRBD1. Germline CDR1 SNHLY, CDR2 FYNNEI. This CDR3 comprises 17 residues. J lost 4 bases, V lost 6 bases, and 12 bases had no gene match. As DNA, the CDR3 is TGTGCCAGCAGCAAAAACCGGGACAGGGGGCGATTCACTGAAGCTTTCTTT. Translation: CASSKNRDRGRFTEAFF.

This clonotype was counted many times. The chain couples TRBV30 to TRBJ2-7; no clear D. Germline CDR1 and CDR2: GTSNPN and SVGIG (reference sequence). The germline V and J ends were trimmed by 0 bases and 3 bases, with 9 bases remaining between them. The CDR3 runs 13 residues. CDR3 region: CAWSVVWGYEQYF. The CDR3 DNA follows: TGTGCCTGGAGTGTGGTCTGGGGCTACGAGCAGTACTTC.

This clonotype was recorded many times. The rearrangement uses TRBV5-1 and TRBJ2-7, with 11 nucleotides matching TRBD2. Germline V gene data show CDR1 as SGHRS and CDR2 as YFSETQ. V dropped 5 bases and J dropped 3; count of bases not matched to a gene: 4. The CDR3 is made up of 14 amino acids. The CDR3 DNA reads TGCGCCAGCAGACTAGCGGGGGACAACTACGAGCAGTACTTC. Its translation is CASRLAGDNYEQYF.

The chain links TRBV6-2 or TRBV6-3 to TRBJ2-7; D perhaps matches TRBD1 (6 bases). Germline loops: CDR1 MNHEY, CDR2 SVGEGT. The CDR3 is made up of 13 amino acids. V was shortened by 7 bases and J by 3 bases, with 13 bases between the two germline ends. CDR3 sequence reads: CASKWTEFYEQYF. The CDR3 bases are TGTGCCAGCAAGTGGACAGAGTTCTACGAGCAGTACTTC.

As for this clonotype: A much larger clone sits a single nucleotide away, making a read error possible. The V and J genes are TRBV5-3 and TRBJ1-2; D perhaps matches TRBD1 (5 bases). TRBV5-3 has ORF status, its function being uncertain. V lost 8 bases, J lost 0 bases, and 14 bases lay in between. The CDR3 sequence is 14 residues long. The CDR3 sequence: CASSEDTANYGYTF. In DNA, the CDR3 is TGTGCCAGCAGCGAGGACACCGCTAACTATGGCTACACCTTC.

Comments on this clonotype: A much larger clone lies a single base off, so this may be a read error. The gene calls are TRBV24-1 and TRBJ2-1; no reliable D call. With 8 bases removed from V and 0 bases from J, the gap between germline ends came to 13 bases. Germline values: CDR1 KGHDR, CDR2 SFDVKD. This CDR3 spans 15 amino acids. In DNA, the CDR3 is TGTGCCACCAATGCGCGGTCCTCCTCCTACAATGAGCAGTTCTTC. Translated: CATNARSSSYNEQFF.